This T cell receptor beta chain is drawn from a study of OX40 agonist ivuxolimab in advanced cancers. At the level of the study: Treatment received earlier with anti-PD-1, anti-PD-L1 or anti-CTLA-4 agents was allowed, and more than 35% had some. Study results and limitations: Circulating CD4+ and CD8+ T cells showed clonal expansion by week 6 at 0.1 to 3.0 mg/kg. On average, CD8+ T cells had more expanded clones than CD4+. Low normalized clonal expansion also occurred in some nonresponding patients.

TCRdb keeps only in-frame clones here, not all; method: immunoSEQ multiplex PCR. This table has roughly 50,000 clones, roughly 84% appearing once. The sample holds one count of this clone. The antigen is undetermined. This CDR3 comprises 15 residues. J gave up 0 bases and V 6 bases, and 6 bases lay outside the gene matches. The germline V gene has CDR1 SGDLS and CDR2 YYNGEE. The input for sequencing was CD4+ or CD8+ T cells sorted from blood, taken in a trial of the OX40 agonist ivuxolimab. The sequence was collected from an adult with an advanced solid tumor such as melanoma, head and neck, liver or kidney cancer. The chain carries TRBV9 and TRBJ2-7; 10 nucleotides agree with TRBD2. The CDR3 nucleotides are TGTGCCAGCACCCCTAGCGGGAGCCCCTCCTACGAGCAGTACTTC. As protein: CASTPSGSPSYEQYF.